The following is a TCR beta chain sequence with its context. Its antigen remains undetermined. No much larger clonotype is one base removed from it; base qualities were not supplied. The collaborating institutions used their own protocols to collect whole blood in K2EDTA tubes. For TCRbeta analysis, collaborator samples were shipped as frozen whole blood, as isolated PBMCs, or as DNA extracted from either sample type. The V end gives up 8 bases and the J end 1 base, leaving 7 bases in the junction not matched to a gene. Spanning cysteine to phenylalanine, the CDR3 consists of 14 amino acids. Only the CDR3 part of the read is kept: 42 bases, read in frame from the first base. Looking up the germline V gene yields CDR1 MNHEY and CDR2 SVGAGI. TCRbeta CDR3 regions were amplified from genomic DNA using the immunoSEQ Assay, a bias-controlled multiplex PCR. The authors' pipeline ran thus. Nucleated cell counts per sample were estimated from amplification of reference gene primers within the assay. To quantify the absolute abundance of each unique TCRbeta CDR3 rearrangement, sequence reads were collapsed and filtered. For each sample, productive Simpson clonality was calculated by taking the square root of Simpson's diversity index across productive rearrangements. What TCRdb holds here is the immuneACCESS table cut down to in-frame rearrangements. Part of the clones is not present; checked against another copy, under half of the missing clones reflect an unresolved V gene, and the others are unexplained. D and trimming come from the DNA, and the V and J calls and clone size come from that table. Counted in this sample were some 46,000 clones; approximately 87% of them appeared once. The ten top clones hold approximately 4.7% of the sample.

This sample is part of a study of blood T cell repertoires in COVID-19 (dated by TCRdb to about 2020). Looking at the study overall: Samples from collaborators originated in the United States, Italy and Spain and spanned both the acute and convalescent phases of COVID-19. The prospective study material was composed of cDNA or gDNA derived from T cells, B-cell-depleted T cells, or PBMCs. Deeply sampled blood TCRbeta repertoires from subjects exposed to, actively infected with, or recovered from COVID-19 were included in the dataset. The repertoires were released in a freely available public database meant as a resource for research on the immune response to SARS-CoV-2. The samples were drawn from two sources: the first 160 participants of the ongoing ImmuneRACE study, and 1,200 or so subjects contributed by 6 global collaborators. A de-identified subject ID, COVID-19 status, age in years and sex were almost always included in the sample metadata. Where HLA class I and class II types were available, the types were taken from metadata supplied by the sample provider, not from assay-based typing.

Overall study outcomes, separate from this receptor: The quantity of clinical and demographic metadata differed by source and by participant and was supplied without curation.

The sequenced material came from peripheral blood. The chain was built from TRBV6-5 and TRBJ2-7, with TRBD2 identical over 8 junction bases. The TCR was taken from a human donor in a cohort sampled during active COVID-19. DNA sequence: TGTGCCAGCGCGACACTAGCGGAGTCCTACGAGCAGTACTTC. This codes for CASATLAESYEQYF.